This TCR beta chain was identified in a study of OX40 agonist ivuxolimab in advanced cancers. V shed 4 bases and J shed 4 bases, with 10 bases lying between them. CDR3 length: 13 residues. Germline V gene sequence: CDR1 SGHTA, CDR2 FQGNSA. Clones were read by immunoSEQ multiplex PCR, and TCRdb kept only the in-frame ones, dropping some. The sample yields 90,000 or so clones, roughly 90% seen once. The genes are TRBV7-2 and TRBJ1-1; no firm D call. The receptor was derived from an adult with an advanced solid tumor such as melanoma, head and neck, liver or kidney cancer. This specimen was CD4+ or CD8+ T cells sorted from blood, taken in a trial of the OX40 agonist ivuxolimab. CDR3: CASSSRSATEAFF. In DNA form, the CDR3 reads TGTGCCAGCAGCTCGCGGTCGGCCACTGAAGCTTTCTTT.